The TCR beta chain under discussion was sequenced for a study of blood T cell repertoires in COVID-19. Here immunoSEQ multiplex PCR was the method, and the copy in TCRdb shows in-frame clones only, minus some. In the table there are around 160,000 clones, around four fifths of which are singletons. The clonotype originates from a woman between 35 and 50 years old with active or convalescent COVID-19. The sequenced material came from peripheral blood.

The CDR3 region has the DNA TGTGCCAGCAGTGAAATGGGACAGGGGGCGTCCGGCTACACCTTC. Translating gives CASSEMGQGASGYTF. This rearrangement joins TRBV6-1 to TRBJ1-2; 12 bases are a match to TRBD1. The germline V gene encodes CDR1 MNHNS and CDR2 SASEGT. This CDR3 has 15 amino acids. V gave up 2 bases and J gave up 8 bases; unmatched junction bases: 6.